This T cell receptor (beta chain) was sequenced during a study of control samples from healthy donors and cancer patients. V lost 2 bases and J 3 bases, leaving 2 bases between the germline ends. This CDR3 has 11 residues. The V gene's germline CDR1 is SGHTA and CDR2 FQGNSA. Generated by immunoSEQ multiplex PCR, the TCRdb table keeps only in-frame clones and is missing some. The repertoire holds around 93,000 clones, with around 90% as singletons. Sequenced sample: blood. This TCR was sampled from a man aged 30-40 years in good health. The chain carries TRBV7-2 and TRBJ2-7; D is unresolved. The CDR3 DNA is TGTGCCAGCAGCTTATTCTACGAGCAGTACTTC. Translated: CASSLFYEQYF. The variable domain in full, completed from reference TRBV7-2 and TRBJ2-7, reads GAGVSQSPSNKVTEKGKDVELRCDPISGHTALYWYRQSLGQGLEFLIYFQGNSAPDKSGLPSDRFSAERTGGSVSTLTIQRTQQEDSAVYLCASSLFYEQYFGPGTRLTVT.